The clone carrying this TCR beta chain occurred a few times. This entry belongs to a study of human T cells and chemical hapten exposure. Documented time point: patch test 2, 6 weeks after DPC sensitization. Treatment: therapeutic diphenylcyclopropenone sensitization with weekly scalp DPC. TCRdb used MiXCR to reprocess the RACE reads, holding one entry per CDR3 protein. The sample lists about 380,000 distinct CDR3 sequences, over 6% occurring once. Trimming pared 2 bases from V and 5 bases from J, leaving 15 bases between. The V gene's germline CDR1 is KGHSH and CDR2 LQKENI. This CDR3 is built from 15 residues.

This receptor was taken from a woman younger than 35 with alopecia areata. Some clones in this sample may be carry-over from other donors' samples. Source: whole blood, taken in connection with sensitization to the hapten diphenylcyclopropenone (DPC). The chain uses TRBV18 and TRBJ2-5; possibly TRBD1 for D (6 bases). The CDR3 protein is CASSPATSQGETQYF. CDR3 DNA: TGTGCCAGCTCACCAGCTACATCCCAGGGGGAGACCCAGTACTTC.